This entry concerns a single T cell receptor beta chain. Its specific antigen is unknown. The record has no base qualities; no much larger clone is one base away. TCRbeta CDR3 regions were amplified from genomic DNA using the immunoSEQ Assay, a bias-controlled multiplex PCR. The paper's processing steps were these. The number of nucleated cells in each sample was estimated by amplification of reference gene primers within the assay. To quantify the absolute abundance of each unique TCRbeta CDR3 rearrangement, sequence reads were collapsed and filtered. For each sample, productive Simpson clonality was calculated as the square root of Simpson's diversity index over productive rearrangements. Entries here come from immuneACCESS through TCRdb and include only in-frame sequences with V and J called. Some clones fail to appear in such tables; in the studies checked, an unresolved V gene covers under half of the shortfall, and the cause of the remainder is unknown. V and J calls plus clone size are reproduced from that table; the DNA served to infer D and trimming. The sample profile shows around 100,000 clones; more than 75% of them were found once. Around 2% of the sample is held by the ten biggest clonotypes.

Collaborating institutions collected whole blood in K2EDTA tubes following their own protocols. For TCRbeta analysis, collaborators shipped samples in one of three forms: frozen whole blood, isolated PBMCs, or DNA extracted from either of those sample types. This sample stems from a study of blood T cell repertoires in COVID-19 (TCRdb year 2020). Some background on the complete study: Collaborator samples came from the United States, Italy and Spain and covered acute and convalescent phases of COVID-19. The prospective study material was composed of cDNA or gDNA derived from T cells, B-cell-depleted T cells, or PBMCs. The dataset comprised deeply sampled blood TCRbeta repertoires from subjects exposed to, actively infected with, or recovered from COVID-19. A freely available public database, intended as a resource for researchers studying the immune response to SARS-CoV-2, is where the repertoires were released. Samples came from the ongoing ImmuneRACE study (first 160 participants) plus 1,254 subjects from 6 global collaborators. Sample metadata almost always included a de-identified subject ID, COVID-19 status, age in years and sex. Where available, HLA class I and class II types were obtained from metadata supplied by the sample provider rather than from assay-based typing. Broader findings and caveats from the paper: The amount of clinical and demographic metadata varied by source and participant and was provided uncurated.

Compared with germline, V lacks 7 bases and J lacks 1 base; bases without a gene match: 8. The CDR3, cysteine through phenylalanine, is 16 amino acids long. The DNA shown is the 48-base CDR3, in frame from base 1. CDR1 and CDR2 (SGHTA, FQGNSA) derive from the germline V gene. Input material: peripheral blood. The receptor comes from a human donor in a cohort sampled during active COVID-19. The V gene is TRBV7-2 and the J gene is TRBJ2-2, with 8 bases in between that match TRBD1. The CDR3 amino acid sequence is: CASTPAGTGNTGELFF. The DNA sequence is as follows: TGTGCCAGCACCCCAGCCGGGACAGGGAACACCGGGGAGCTGTTTTTT.